A single sample is the source of the 9 T cell receptor beta chains below, sequenced in a study of shared clonotypes between healthy human individuals. Sequencing used immunoSEQ multiplex PCR; TCRdb keeps in-frame clones, though not all of them. The table lists approximately 2.1 million clones, over 85% of them singletons. The sequenced material came from naive CD4+ T cells from PBMCs. Sample subset: CD45RA+ positively selected. Every receptor here comes from a man younger than 30 in good health. Some clones in this sample may be carry-over from other donors' samples.

This clone showed up just a few times. The chain couples TRBV27 to TRBJ2-2; 7 bases agree with TRBD1. The CDR3 spans 15 residues. V was clipped by 6 bases and J by 0 bases; unmatched bases: 4. Germline V gives CDR1 MNHEY, CDR2 SMNVEV (reference sequence). The CDR3 reads CASRDRRSNTGELFF. The CDR3 bases are TGTGCCAGCAGGGACAGGAGATCGAACACCGGGGAGCTGTTTTTT.

The CDR3 is CASTLGYGNTIYF. CDR3 nucleotide sequence: TGTGCCAGCACCTTGGGCTACGGAAACACCATATATTTT. The V gene is TRBV6-1, the J gene TRBJ1-3; no definite D call. In germline, CDR1 is MNHNS, CDR2 SASEGT. Between the trimmed V and J ends, which lost 7 bases and 4 bases, there was a span of 11 bases. The CDR3 is 13 amino acids.

In nucleotides, the CDR3 is TGCGCCAGCGACCGAGGGACAGATATGAACACTGAAGCTTTCTTT. It yields the protein CASDRGTDMNTEAFF. The chain recombines TRBV4-1 with TRBJ1-1; the match to TRBD1 covers 7 bases. With V trimmed by 8 bases and J by 0 bases, 9 bases remained unmatched. The germline V gene encodes CDR1 MGHRA and CDR2 YSYEKL. CDR3 length: 15 amino acids.

The V and J genes are TRBV4-2 and TRBJ2-5, with D possibly matching TRBD1 (5 bases). The germline V gene has CDR1 LGHNA and CDR2 YNFKEQ. The V and J ends lost 0 bases and 5 bases respectively, with 10 bases between them. This CDR3 has 14 amino acids. The CDR3 spells CASSQDGRAETQYF. CDR3 DNA sequence: TGTGCCAGCAGCCAAGATGGCAGGGCGGAGACCCAGTACTTC.

The genes are TRBV6-5 and TRBJ2-3; D might be TRBD2 (6 bases). Trimming took off 5 bases at V and 5 bases at J, with 17 bases between the two ends. The CDR3 is 15 residues long. Germline CDR1 is MNHEY and CDR2 is SVGAGI. The CDR3 is CASSPPGLRVDTQYF. The DNA of the CDR3 is TGTGCCAGCAGTCCCCCGGGACTCAGGGTAGATACGCAGTATTTT.

The chain couples TRBV6-5 to TRBJ1-5; 10 nucleotides match TRBD1. Germline trimming cut 4 bases from V and 1 base from J; bases unmatched to any gene: 4. Germline CDR1 MNHEY, CDR2 SVGAGI. The length of the CDR3 is 16 residues. The CDR3 DNA follows: TGTGCCAGCAGTTCCCGGGACAGGGGAAGCAATCAGCCCCAGCATTTT. Translation gives CASSSRDRGSNQPQHF.

The J gene is TRBJ2-1, the V gene TRBV5-1; perhaps TRBD1 as D (5 bases). With 5 bases removed from V and 8 bases from J, the gap between germline ends came to 14 bases. Germline V CDR1 and CDR2: SGHRS, YFSETQ. This CDR3 is 13 amino acids long. CDR3 DNA sequence: TGCGCCAGCAGTTTGATAGGGGCCGATGAGCAGTTCTTC. This encodes CASSLIGADEQFF.

The CDR3 sequence: CASSVASGSFSYNEQFF. CDR3 coding DNA: TGTGCCAGCAGCGTCGCTAGCGGGAGTTTCTCCTACAATGAGCAGTTCTTC. This chain connects TRBV7-9 to TRBJ2-1, with 10 bases lining up with TRBD2. V shed 5 bases, J shed 0 bases, and the junction held 7 bases outside the gene matches. Germline CDR1 reads SEHNR; CDR2 reads FQNEAQ (reference sequence). This CDR3 spans 17 amino acids. Together with reference TRBV7-9 and TRBJ2-1, the CDR3 gives the full variable domain: DTGVSQNPRHKITKRGQNVTFRCDPISEHNRLYWYRQTLGQGPEFLTYFQNEAQLEKSRLLSDRFSAERPKGSFSTLEIQRTEQGDSAMYLCASSVASGSFSYNEQFFGPGTRLTVL.

This clone occurred once. This chain uses TRBV12-5 with TRBJ2-2; TRBD1 matches 10 bases. Per the germline V gene, CDR1 is LGHNT and CDR2 is FRNRAP. CDR3 length: 15 residues. The ends lost 6 bases at V and 3 bases at J; junction bases unmatched: 4. CDR3: CASGPGTGDTGELFF. The CDR3 DNA is TGTGCTAGTGGCCCCGGGACAGGGGACACCGGGGAGCTGTTTTTT.